Listed below are T cell receptor beta chains from one sample, sequenced in a study of T cell repertoires in cytomegalovirus infection. TCRdb used MiXCR to reprocess the reads, holding one entry per CDR3 protein. The sample includes tens of thousands of distinct CDR3 sequences, around 20% of them seen just once. Their antigens remain unidentified. Sample: CD8+ T cells from cultured PBMCs, taken from culture after CMV antigen stimulation. These receptor sequences come from a human donor in good health (CMV status not recorded). Some clones in this sample may be carry-over from other donors' samples. CDR3s include the opening cysteine and the closing phenylalanine or tryptophan. Fields, in order: J gene, D gene, V gene, clone size, CDR3 protein, CDR3 DNA. D genes are given only for firm matches. Clone size is stated in some rows and not others, as once, few, many or a class when expanded.

TRBJ2-2 | - | TRBV7-8 | few | CASSSSDGPDEGRIAGELFF | TGTGCCAGCAGCTCTAGCGATGGCCCTGATGAGGGGCGTATCGCCGGGGAGCTGTTTTTT
TRBJ2-7 | - | TRBV6-2/TRBV6-3 | few | CASSYGAVYYEQYF | TGTGCCAGCAGTTACGGGGCAGTGTACTACGAGCAGTACTTC
TRBJ2-2 | - | TRBV9 | few | CASSPRDPEGRELFF | TGTGCCAGCAGCCCAAGGGACCCAGAAGGTCGGGAGCTGTTTTTT
TRBJ1-1 | TRBD1 | TRBV4-1 | - | CASSQIRTGITEAFF | TGCGCCAGCAGCCAAATCCGGACAGGGATAACTGAAGCTTTCTTT
TRBJ1-5 | - | TRBV28 | - | CASSPMTGYSNQPQHF | TGTGCCAGCAGTCCTATGACAGGCTATAGCAATCAGCCCCAGCATTTT
TRBJ1-2 | - | TRBV7-2 | few | CASSLNRGGGGYTF | TGTGCCAGCAGCTTAAATAGGGGGGGAGGCGGCTACACCTTC
TRBJ1-2 | TRBD1 | TRBV29-1 | few | CSVPKGAGSYGYTF | TGCAGCGTGCCCAAGGGGGCAGGGAGCTATGGCTACACCTTC
TRBJ2-3 | - | TRBV9 | - | CASSESRSTDTQYF | TGTGCCAGCAGCGAATCCCGGAGCACAGATACGCAGTATTTT
TRBJ2-1 | - | TRBV7-8 | few | CASSWPAGSSYNEQFF | TGTGCCAGCAGCTGGCCGGCTGGAAGCTCCTACAATGAGCAGTTCTTC
TRBJ1-5 | TRBD1 | TRBV7-9 | few | CASSLQGAHQPQHF | TGTGCCAGCAGCTTACAGGGGGCCCATCAGCCCCAGCATTTT
TRBJ2-5 | - | TRBV4-3 | - | CASSQGTFQETQYF | TGCGCCAGCAGCCAAGGGACGTTCCAAGAGACCCAGTACTTC
TRBJ2-1 | TRBD2 | TRBV11-3 | few | CASSLTGGYNEQFF | TGTGCCAGCAGCTTAACGGGGGGCTACAATGAGCAGTTCTTC
TRBJ2-1 | TRBD2 | TRBV12-3/TRBV12-4 | few | CASSPRLAGAPNEQFF | TGTGCCAGCAGTCCGAGACTAGCGGGGGCTCCCAATGAGCAGTTCTTC
TRBJ2-7 | - | TRBV12-3/TRBV12-4 | - | CASSFDWGAYEQYF | TGTGCCAGCAGTTTCGACTGGGGCGCCTACGAGCAGTACTTC
TRBJ2-1 | TRBD1 | TRBV12-3/TRBV12-4 | few | CASSTREDREDEQFF | TGTGCCAGCAGTACTAGGGAGGACAGGGAAGATGAGCAGTTCTTC
TRBJ1-5 | TRBD1 | TRBV7-2 | - | CASSLARGQGDQPQHF | TGTGCCAGCAGCTTAGCGAGGGGACAGGGGGATCAGCCCCAGCATTTT
TRBJ1-1 | - | TRBV9 | - | CASSVDGTGEAFF | TGTGCCAGCAGCGTAGATGGAACAGGAGAAGCTTTCTTT
TRBJ2-1 | - | TRBV6-2/TRBV6-3 | - | CASSSRNEQFF | TGTGCCAGCAGTTCGCGTAATGAGCAGTTCTTC
TRBJ2-3 | TRBD1 | TRBV29-1 | few | CSAITSGTGVVDTQYF | TGCAGCGCCATTACTTCCGGGACAGGGGTAGTCGATACGCAGTATTTT
TRBJ2-2 | - | TRBV4-1 | few | CASSQVWAGAASTGELFF | TGCGCCAGCAGCCAAGTGTGGGCCGGGGCAGCGAGCACCGGGGAGCTGTTTTTT
TRBJ1-2 | TRBD1 | TRBV10-3 | - | CAINPTGSSHGYTF | TGTGCCATCAACCCGACAGGGAGCTCCCATGGCTACACCTTC
TRBJ2-7 | TRBD1 | TRBV7-8 | - | CASSPWTGRYEQYF | TGTGCCAGCAGCCCATGGACAGGGAGGTACGAGCAGTACTTC
TRBJ2-4 | - | TRBV20-1 | - | CSARPLMMENSQYF | TGCAGTGCTAGACCCTTGATGATGGAAAACAGTCAGTACTTC
TRBJ2-3 | - | TRBV7-9 | - | CAASRPGSPGDTQYF | TGTGCCGCTTCTAGGCCAGGTTCTCCGGGGGATACGCAGTATTTT
TRBJ1-6 | - | TRBV4-3 | - | CASSQDLWAEGTYNSPLHF | TGCGCCAGCAGCCAAGATCTTTGGGCAGAAGGAACCTATAATTCACCCCTCCACTTT
TRBJ2-2 | - | TRBV7-6 | few | CASSSGFNTGELFF | TGTGCCAGCAGCTCCGGATTCAACACCGGGGAGCTGTTTTTT
TRBJ1-1 | - | TRBV6-1 | few | CASSAFDKNTEAFF | TGTGCCAGCAGTGCCTTCGACAAGAACACTGAAGCTTTCTTT
TRBJ1-1 | - | TRBV11-2 | - | CASDHGGGIEAFF | TGTGCCAGCGATCACGGAGGGGGTATTGAAGCTTTCTTT
TRBJ1-1 | TRBD1 | TRBV6-2/TRBV6-3 | few | CASSYSGQGNTEAFF | TGTGCCAGCAGTTACTCGGGACAGGGGAACACTGAAGCTTTCTTT
TRBJ2-7 | TRBD2 | TRBV19 | few | CASAAGAYEQYF | TGTGCCAGTGCCGCGGGGGCCTACGAGCAGTACTTC
TRBJ2-7 | TRBD1 | TRBV7-9 | - | CASSSWDSVPYEQYF | TGTGCCAGCAGCTCATGGGACAGCGTACCCTACGAGCAGTACTTC
TRBJ1-4 | - | TRBV19 | few | CASSNDIRFEGEKLFF | TGTGCCAGTAGTAATGACATCCGGTTCGAGGGAGAAAAACTGTTTTTT
TRBJ2-1 | TRBD1 | TRBV12-3/TRBV12-4 | - | CASRPGTGGSNEQFF | TGTGCCAGCAGACCCGGGACAGGGGGTTCAAATGAGCAGTTCTTC
TRBJ1-1 | - | TRBV29-1 | few | CSVRGGRGVDEAFF | TGCAGCGTTAGGGGGGGAAGAGGAGTAGATGAAGCTTTCTTT
TRBJ1-2 | TRBD1 | TRBV7-9 | - | CASSIRQGVGGYTF | TGTGCCAGCAGCATCAGACAGGGAGTAGGTGGCTACACCTTC
TRBJ1-5 | TRBD1 | TRBV27 | - | CASSLGTGGGQPQHF | TGTGCCAGCAGTTTGGGGACAGGGGGAGGTCAGCCCCAGCATTTT
TRBJ1-4 | TRBD1 | TRBV4-3 | few | CASSQERTGNEKLFF | TGCGCCAGCAGCCAAGAGCGGACAGGGAACGAAAAACTGTTTTTT
TRBJ2-6 | - | TRBV6-2/TRBV6-3 | few | CASSYKVGETFSGANVLTF | TGTGCCAGCAGTTACAAGGTCGGGGAAACTTTCTCTGGGGCCAACGTCCTGACTTTC
TRBJ2-7 | - | TRBV11-2 | - | CASSSTPPWNEQYF | TGTGCCAGCAGTTCCACACCCCCTTGGAACGAGCAGTACTTC
TRBJ2-7 | TRBD2 | TRBV5-5 | - | CASSPWGGTYEQYF | TGTGCCAGCAGCCCCTGGGGGGGGACCTACGAGCAGTACTTC
TRBJ2-3 | - | TRBV25-1 | few | CASSEILRSDTDTQYF | TGTGCCAGCAGTGAAATCTTGCGCTCCGATACAGATACGCAGTATTTT
TRBJ2-5 | TRBD2 | TRBV7-2 | few | CATPSPGLAGGREETQYF | TGTGCCACCCCGAGCCCCGGACTAGCGGGGGGCCGTGAGGAGACCCAGTACTTC
TRBJ2-6 | - | TRBV7-2 | - | CASSPRVWRDPAVLTF | TGTGCCAGCAGCCCTAGAGTCTGGCGGGACCCCGCCGTCCTGACTTTC
TRBJ1-1 | - | TRBV28 | - | CASSFYPGTEAFF | TGTGCCAGCAGTTTCTACCCGGGGACTGAAGCTTTCTTT
TRBJ2-6 | - | TRBV6-5 | - | CASSYSNDPGANVLTF | TGTGCCAGCAGTTACTCGAACGACCCTGGGGCCAACGTCCTGACTTTC
TRBJ1-2 | - | TRBV6-5 | - | CASSYKSGQSNYGYTF | TGTGCCAGCAGTTACAAGTCGGGGCAGTCTAACTATGGCTACACCTTC
TRBJ2-7 | - | TRBV10-2 | many | CASSESWGPYEQYF | TGCGCCAGCAGTGAGTCTTGGGGACCCTACGAGCAGTACTTC
TRBJ2-7 | - | TRBV4-3 | - | CASSQDWGGHNYEQYF | TGCGCCAGCAGCCAAGATTGGGGGGGGCATAACTACGAGCAGTACTTC
TRBJ2-6 | TRBD2 | TRBV28 | few | CASSHGGTGANVLTF | TGTGCCAGCAGCCACGGGGGGACTGGGGCCAACGTCCTGACTTTC
TRBJ1-1 | - | TRBV4-1 | few | CASSQDRFPGHRISEDTEAFF | TGCGCCAGCAGCCAAGATAGGTTCCCAGGACACCGAATCTCGGAGGACACTGAAGCTTTCTTT
TRBJ1-2 | TRBD1 | TRBV6-1 | few | CASWTGVYGYTF | TGTGCCAGCTGGACAGGGGTCTATGGCTACACCTTC
TRBJ1-1 | - | TRBV6-2/TRBV6-3 | - | CASSYGTYSEAFF | TGTGCCAGCAGTTATGGGACGTACTCTGAAGCTTTCTTT
TRBJ2-3 | TRBD2 | TRBV12-3/TRBV12-4 | - | CASSFSGGSDTQYF | TGTGCCAGCAGTTTTAGCGGGGGATCAGATACGCAGTATTTT
TRBJ1-1 | TRBD1 | TRBV7-6 | few | CASSFGTATEAFF | TGTGCCAGCAGCTTTGGGACAGCAACTGAAGCTTTCTTT